A single sample is the source of the 21 T cell receptor beta chains below, sequenced in a study of cytomegalovirus exposure and HLA in healthy donors. Profiling relied on immunoSEQ multiplex PCR, and the TCRdb table lists in-frame clones only, not all of them. Of more than 85,000 clones in the sample, 85% to 90% were seen once. What was sequenced was PBMCs. The receptor set was obtained from a woman aged 18-30 years in good health and CMV-seropositive.

This rearrangement joins TRBV11-2 to TRBJ2-5; 12 bases map to TRBD2. The CDR3 sequence is 17 residues long. CDR1 is SGHAT and CDR2 is FQNNGV in the germline V gene. The V and J ends lost 4 bases and 6 bases, in that order; junction bases with no gene match: 12. For the CDR3, the DNA is TGTGCCAGCAGCTACCTAGCGGCTAGCGGGGGGGGGCAGACCCAGTACTTC. Encoded protein: CASSYLAASGGGQTQYF.

This clone was recorded once. The J gene is TRBJ2-3, the V gene TRBV4-1; D is unclear. With 1 base removed from V and 12 bases from J, the gap between germline ends came to 14 bases. This CDR3 region has 13 residues. Germline V gene sequence: CDR1 MGHRA, CDR2 YSYEKL. The chain's CDR3 is CASSQVVWYVQYF. As DNA, the CDR3 is TGCGCCAGCAGCCAAGTAGTTTGGTACGTCCAGTATTTT.

This clone is a singleton in its sample. The chain combines TRBV18 with TRBJ1-2; 7 nucleotides line up with TRBD1. The trim removed 2 bases at V and 3 bases at J, leaving 3 bases unmatched. This CDR3 spans 14 amino acids. Germline CDR1 reads KGHSH; CDR2 reads LQKENI. The CDR3 nucleotides are TGTGCCAGCTCACCATCCGGGACAGACTATGGCTACACCTTC. It codes for CASSPSGTDYGYTF. The full variable domain, in which reference TRBV18 and TRBJ1-2 provide the parts outside the CDR3, is NAGVMQNPRHLVRRRGQEARLRCSPMKGHSHVYWYRQLPEEGLKFMVYLQKENIIDESGMPKERFSAEFPKEGPSILRIQQVVRGDSAAYFCASSPSGTDYGYTFGSGTRLTVV.

V and J are TRBV28 and TRBJ1-4, with TRBD1 matching over 7 bases. CDR1 and CDR2 (germline): MDHEN, SYDVKM. The CDR3 runs 18 residues. Unmatched junction bases numbered 16, after V lost 5 bases and J lost 4 bases. This chain's CDR3 is CASSDDRDTGAHNEKLFF. DNA for the CDR3: TGTGCCAGCAGTGATGACAGGGATACGGGGGCTCATAATGAAAAACTGTTTTTT. Combining the CDR3 with reference TRBV28 and TRBJ1-4 gives the whole variable domain DVKVTQSSRYLVKRTGEKVFLECVQDMDHENMFWYRQDPGLGLRLIYFSYDVKMKEKGDIPEGYSVSREKKERFSLILESASTNQTSMYLCASSDDRDTGAHNEKLFFGSGTQLSVL.

This sequence joins TRBV5-8 and TRBJ1-2; the match to TRBD1 covers 7 bases. Germline CDR1 SGHTS, CDR2 YDEGEE. V lost 0 bases to trimming and J lost 1 base; unmatched junction nucleotides: 0. There are 14 residues in the CDR3. CDR3 sequence (DNA): TGTGCCAGCAGCTTGGGACAGGGTAACTATGGCTACACCTTC. It codes for CASSLGQGNYGYTF.

The chain uses TRBV9 and TRBJ1-4, with no clear D. CDR3 size: 16 residues. Per germline, CDR1 SGDLS and CDR2 YYNGEE. V lost 0 bases and J lost 0, with 9 bases in between. CDR3 amino acids: CASSVGSTSTNEKLFF. The DNA for the CDR3 is TGTGCCAGCAGCGTAGGTTCCACATCAACTAATGAAAAACTGTTTTTT.

The chain is built from TRBV7-9 and TRBJ1-3; D uncertain. V dropped 4 bases and J dropped 0 bases, with 13 bases sitting between them. Germline assignment: CDR1 SEHNR and CDR2 FQNEAQ (reference sequence). This CDR3 contains 16 residues. The CDR3 spells CASSSGGSNSGNTIYF. The CDR3 coding sequence is TGTGCCAGCAGCTCCGGTGGTAGCAACTCTGGAAACACCATATATTTT.

The chain couples TRBV5-4 to TRBJ2-2, with 7 bases that match TRBD2. In germline, CDR1 is SGHNT, CDR2 YYREEE (reference sequence). J was trimmed by 1 base and V by 0 bases; bases with no gene match: 6. The CDR3 spans 17 residues. CDR3 amino acids: CASSLGLSGMNTGELFF. CDR3 in DNA: TGTGCCAGCAGCTTGGGTCTAAGCGGGATGAACACCGGGGAGCTGTTTTTT. Together with reference TRBV5-4 and TRBJ2-2, the CDR3 gives the full variable domain: ETGVTQSPTHLIKTRGQQVTLRCSSQSGHNTVSWYQQALGQGPQFIFQYYREEENGRGNFPPRFSGLQFPNYSSELNVNALELDDSALYLCASSLGLSGMNTGELFFGEGSRLTVL.

This clone was seen only once. The rearrangement links TRBV4-2 to TRBJ2-3; weak D call: TRBD1 (6 bases). With 1 base removed from V and 2 bases from J, the gap between germline ends came to 25 bases. Germline CDR1 is LGHNA and CDR2 is YNFKEQ. There are 20 residues in the CDR3. CDR3 bases: TGTGCCAGCAGCCAAGGGTCGTTTAGAGAAGGCAGGGGACACACAGATACGCAGTATTTT. It yields the protein CASSQGSFREGRGHTDTQYF.

This chain connects TRBV7-9 to TRBJ2-1; 11 nucleotides match TRBD1. J gave up 9 bases and V 0 bases, and 1 base lay outside the gene matches. Germline V gene lookup returns CDR1 SEHNR and CDR2 FQNEAQ (reference sequence). The CDR3 is made up of 14 amino acids. The CDR3 sequence: CASSLAGTGGEQFF. For the CDR3, the DNA is TGTGCCAGCAGCTTAGCCGGGACAGGGGGTGAGCAGTTCTTC.

By share, this clone ranks as medium-sized. The chain carries TRBV6-4 and TRBJ2-2; a weak D match, TRBD2 (5 bases). The CDR3 is 13 amino acids. Germline CDR1 MRHNA, CDR2 SNTAGT. V gave up 5 bases and J gave up 1 base, with 5 bases separating them. The CDR3 loop is CASSSGNTGELFF. As DNA, the CDR3 is TGTGCCAGCAGTAGCGGGAACACCGGGGAGCTGTTTTTT.

This clone occurred a few times. V gene TRBV27 combines with J gene TRBJ1-5; D is undetermined. Trimming left V 5 bases short and J 6 bases short, with 14 bases between. The CDR3 extends over 14 amino acids. The germline gives CDR1 MNHEY, CDR2 SMNVEV (reference sequence). In DNA, the CDR3 is TGTGCCAGCAGTCCCTCGGCAGGAGGTCAGCCCCAGCATTTT. Amino acids: CASSPSAGGQPQHF.

V is TRBV4-1 and J is TRBJ2-2; 10 nucleotides align to TRBD2. CDR1 and CDR2 from the germline V gene are MGHRA and YSYEKL. The CDR3 has 16 residues. V lost 0 bases, J lost 6 bases, and 4 bases stayed unmatched. The CDR3 loop is CASSQESGREPGELFF. The CDR3 DNA is TGCGCCAGCAGCCAAGAAAGCGGGAGGGAACCCGGGGAGCTGTTTTTT.

The chain employs TRBV10-2 and TRBJ2-7; 10 bases line up with TRBD2. V lost 0 bases, J lost 3 bases, and 5 bases stayed unmatched. Per germline, CDR1 WSHSY and CDR2 SAAADI. The CDR3 has 16 residues. CDR3 coding DNA: TGCGCCAGCAGTGAGTCCCCTTCTAGCGGGGGCTACGAGCAGTACTTC. It yields the protein CASSESPSSGGYEQYF.

This chain joins TRBV9 and TRBJ2-3, with 7 bases fitting TRBD2. The J segment lost 0 bases and the V segment lost 4 bases, leaving 17 bases of the junction unmatched. Germline V lookup: CDR1 SGDLS, CDR2 YYNGEE. The CDR3 is made up of 19 amino acids. This CDR3 reads CASSSPRTRQPPSTDTQYF. The CDR3 DNA reads as TGTGCCAGCAGCTCCCCTCGGACTAGACAACCCCCTAGCACAGATACGCAGTATTTT.

The J gene is TRBJ2-7, the V gene TRBV10-3; D might be TRBD1 (6 bases). In germline, CDR1 is ENHRY, CDR2 SYGVKD. The CDR3 is 14 residues long. The germline V and J ends were trimmed by 2 bases and 1 base, with 9 bases remaining between them. The CDR3 sequence is CAISETGKSYEQYF. The CDR3 DNA reads TGTGCCATCAGTGAGACAGGGAAATCCTACGAGCAGTACTTC.

This chain uses TRBV7-6 with TRBJ2-5; 7 bases match TRBD1. V lost 5 bases, J lost 5 bases, and 2 bases stayed unmatched. CDR3 size: 12 residues. Germline CDR1 SGHVS, CDR2 FNYEAQ. CDR3 in DNA: TGTGCCAGCAGCCCACAGGGGGAGACCCAGTACTTC. It yields the protein CASSPQGETQYF.

This chain joins TRBV5-6 and TRBJ2-7; 8 positions match TRBD2. The ends lost 6 bases at V and 1 base at J; junction bases unmatched: 12. The CDR3 covers 16 residues. The germline V gene has CDR1 SGHDT and CDR2 YYEEEE. The CDR3: CASTDGGGPRSYEQYF. DNA of the CDR3: TGTGCCAGCACCGACGGGGGGGGCCCCAGGTCCTACGAGCAGTACTTC.

The chain has TRBV5-6 and TRBJ2-1; 8 nucleotides match TRBD2. The CDR3 loop spans 16 amino acids. The V and J ends lost 4 bases and 10 bases, in that order; junction bases with no gene match: 16. CDR1 and CDR2 from the germline V gene are SGHDT and YYEEEE. CDR3: CASSPGSGNEGEEQFF. The CDR3 DNA sequence: TGTGCCAGCAGCCCGGGTAGCGGGAATGAGGGGGAAGAGCAGTTCTTC.

V is TRBV11-2 and J is TRBJ2-1; 8 nucleotides align to TRBD2. Germline CDR1 and CDR2: SGHAT and FQNNGV. J gave up 3 bases and V 8 bases, and 3 bases lay outside the gene matches. There are 13 residues in the CDR3. Written as DNA, the CDR3 is TGTGCCAGCGGGCGGGAGGTCTACAATGAGCAGTTCTTC. Protein product: CASGREVYNEQFF.

CDR3 protein: CASSHSGRRTDTQYF. In DNA, the CDR3 is TGCGCCAGCAGCCATAGCGGGAGAAGAACAGATACGCAGTATTTT. The chain combines TRBV4-1 with TRBJ2-3; 9 bases fit TRBD2. Germline V CDR1 and CDR2: MGHRA, YSYEKL. This CDR3 contains 15 residues. The V segment lost 3 bases and the J segment 3 bases; nucleotides outside the gene matches: 4.